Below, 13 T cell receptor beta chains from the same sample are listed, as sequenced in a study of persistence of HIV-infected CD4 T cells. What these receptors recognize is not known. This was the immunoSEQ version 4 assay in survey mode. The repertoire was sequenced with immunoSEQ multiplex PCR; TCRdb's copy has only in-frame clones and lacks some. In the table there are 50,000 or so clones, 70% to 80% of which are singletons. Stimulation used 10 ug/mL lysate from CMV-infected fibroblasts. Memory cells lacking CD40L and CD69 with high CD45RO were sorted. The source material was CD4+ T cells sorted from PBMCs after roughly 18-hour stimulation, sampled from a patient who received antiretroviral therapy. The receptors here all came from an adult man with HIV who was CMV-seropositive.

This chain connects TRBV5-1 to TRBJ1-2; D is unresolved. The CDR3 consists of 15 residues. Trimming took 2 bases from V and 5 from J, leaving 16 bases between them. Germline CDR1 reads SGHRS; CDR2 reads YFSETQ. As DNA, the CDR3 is TGCGCCAGCAGCTTAATCGACGTTGCTTCATATGGCTACACCTTC. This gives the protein CASSLIDVASYGYTF.

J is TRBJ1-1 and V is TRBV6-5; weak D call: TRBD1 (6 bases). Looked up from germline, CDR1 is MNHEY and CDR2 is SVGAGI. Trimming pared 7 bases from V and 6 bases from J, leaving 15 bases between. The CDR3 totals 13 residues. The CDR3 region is CASKGRGKAEAFF. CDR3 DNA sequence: TGTGCCAGCAAGGGGAGGGGGAAGGCTGAAGCTTTCTTT.

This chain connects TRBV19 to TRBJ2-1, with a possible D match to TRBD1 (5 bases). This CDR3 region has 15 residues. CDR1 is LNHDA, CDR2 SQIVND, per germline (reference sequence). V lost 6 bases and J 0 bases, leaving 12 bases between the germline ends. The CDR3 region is CASRGTGVSYNEQFF. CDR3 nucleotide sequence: TGTGCCAGTAGGGGAACAGGAGTCTCCTACAATGAGCAGTTCTTC.

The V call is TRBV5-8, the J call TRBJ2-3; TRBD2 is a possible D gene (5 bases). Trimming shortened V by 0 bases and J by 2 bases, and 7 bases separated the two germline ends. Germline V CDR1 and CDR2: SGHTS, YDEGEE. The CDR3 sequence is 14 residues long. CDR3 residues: CASSLGRLTDTQYF. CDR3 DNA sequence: TGTGCCAGCAGCTTGGGGAGGCTCACAGATACGCAGTATTTT.

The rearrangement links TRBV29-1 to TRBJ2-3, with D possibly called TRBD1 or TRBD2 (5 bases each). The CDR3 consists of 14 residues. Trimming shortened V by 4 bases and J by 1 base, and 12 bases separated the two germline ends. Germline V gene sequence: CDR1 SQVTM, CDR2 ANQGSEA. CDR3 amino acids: CSVAGTPGTDTQYF. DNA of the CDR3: TGCAGCGTTGCCGGGACCCCTGGCACAGATACGCAGTATTTT.

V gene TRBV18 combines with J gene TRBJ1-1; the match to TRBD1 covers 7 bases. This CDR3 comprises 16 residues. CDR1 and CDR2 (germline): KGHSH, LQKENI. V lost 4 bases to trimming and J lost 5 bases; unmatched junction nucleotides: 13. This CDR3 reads CASSLNQRQGGTEAFF. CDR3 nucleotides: TGTGCCAGCTCACTAAACCAAAGACAGGGCGGGACTGAAGCTTTCTTT.

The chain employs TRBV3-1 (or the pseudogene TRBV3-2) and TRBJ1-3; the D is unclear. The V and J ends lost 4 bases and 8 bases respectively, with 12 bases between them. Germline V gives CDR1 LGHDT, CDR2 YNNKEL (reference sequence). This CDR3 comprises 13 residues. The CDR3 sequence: CASSPSAEHTIYF. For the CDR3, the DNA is TGTGCCAGCAGCCCCTCGGCGGAGCACACCATATATTTT.

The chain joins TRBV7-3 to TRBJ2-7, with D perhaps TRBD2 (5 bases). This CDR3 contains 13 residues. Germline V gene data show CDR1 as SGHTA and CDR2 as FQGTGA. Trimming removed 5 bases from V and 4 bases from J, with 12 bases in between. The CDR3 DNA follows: TGTGCCAGCAGCCACTCCCCGGGGTACGAGCAGTACTTC. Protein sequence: CASSHSPGYEQYF.

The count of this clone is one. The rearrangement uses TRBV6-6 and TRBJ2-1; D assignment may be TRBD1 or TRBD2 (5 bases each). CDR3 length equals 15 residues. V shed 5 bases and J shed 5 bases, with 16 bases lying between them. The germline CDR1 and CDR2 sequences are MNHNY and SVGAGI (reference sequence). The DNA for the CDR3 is TGTGCCAGCAGTCGCTCGGGGCAGGTACACAATGAGCAGTTCTTC. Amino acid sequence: CASSRSGQVHNEQFF.

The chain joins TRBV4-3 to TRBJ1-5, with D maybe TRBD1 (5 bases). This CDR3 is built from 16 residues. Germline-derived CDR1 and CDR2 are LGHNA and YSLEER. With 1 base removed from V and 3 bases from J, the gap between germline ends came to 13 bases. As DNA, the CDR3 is TGCGCCAGCAGCCAAGCAATCGGGACGAACAATCAGCCCCAGCATTTT. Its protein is CASSQAIGTNNQPQHF.

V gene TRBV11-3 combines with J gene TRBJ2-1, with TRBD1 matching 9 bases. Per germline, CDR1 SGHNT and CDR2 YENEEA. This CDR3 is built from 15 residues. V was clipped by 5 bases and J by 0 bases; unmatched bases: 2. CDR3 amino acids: CASSLDRGSYNEQFF. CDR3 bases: TGTGCCAGCAGCCTGGACAGGGGCTCCTACAATGAGCAGTTCTTC. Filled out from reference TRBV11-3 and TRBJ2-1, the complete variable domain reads EAGVVQSPRYKIIEKKQPVAFWCNPISGHNTLYWYLQNLGQGPELLIRYENEEAVDDSQLPKDRFSAERLKGVDSTLKIQPAELGDSAVYLCASSLDRGSYNEQFFGPGTRLTVL.

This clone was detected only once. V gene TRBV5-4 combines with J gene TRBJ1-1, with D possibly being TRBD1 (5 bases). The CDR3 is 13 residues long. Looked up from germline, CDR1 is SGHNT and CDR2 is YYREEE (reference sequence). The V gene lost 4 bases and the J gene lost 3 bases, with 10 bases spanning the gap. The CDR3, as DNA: TGTGCCAGCAGCCCGCGGGGGGACACTGAAGCTTTCTTT. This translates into CASSPRGDTEAFF.

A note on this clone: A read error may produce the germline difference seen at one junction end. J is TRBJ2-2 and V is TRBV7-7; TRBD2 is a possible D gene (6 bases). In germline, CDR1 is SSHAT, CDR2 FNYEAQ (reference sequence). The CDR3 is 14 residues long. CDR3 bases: TGTGCTAGCAGCTGGGACTCCTACACCGGGGAGCTGTTTTTT. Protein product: CASSWDSYTGELFF.